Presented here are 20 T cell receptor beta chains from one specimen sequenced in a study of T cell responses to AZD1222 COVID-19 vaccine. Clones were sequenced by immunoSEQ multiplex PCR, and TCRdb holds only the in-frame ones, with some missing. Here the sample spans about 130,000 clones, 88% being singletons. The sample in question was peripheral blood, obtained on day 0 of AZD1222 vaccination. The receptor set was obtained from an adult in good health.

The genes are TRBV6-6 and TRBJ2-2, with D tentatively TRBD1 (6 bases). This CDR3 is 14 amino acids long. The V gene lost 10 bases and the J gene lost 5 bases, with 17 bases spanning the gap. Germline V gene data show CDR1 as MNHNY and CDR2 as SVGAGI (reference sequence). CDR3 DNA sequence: TGTGCCACCGACGAACTAACAGGGACCGGGGAGCTGTTTTTT. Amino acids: CATDELTGTGELFF.

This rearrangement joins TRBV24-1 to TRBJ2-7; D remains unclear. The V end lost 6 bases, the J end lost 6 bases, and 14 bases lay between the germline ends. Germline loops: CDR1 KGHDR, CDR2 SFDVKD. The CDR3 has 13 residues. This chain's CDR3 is CATSSCPACEQYF. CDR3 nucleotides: TGTGCCACCAGTTCTTGTCCAGCTTGCGAGCAGTACTTC.

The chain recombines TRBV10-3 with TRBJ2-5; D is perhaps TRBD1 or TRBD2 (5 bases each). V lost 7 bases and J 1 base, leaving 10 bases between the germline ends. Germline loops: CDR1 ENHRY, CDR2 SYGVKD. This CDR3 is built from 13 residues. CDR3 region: CAIKEGLQETQYF. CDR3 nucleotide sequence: TGTGCCATCAAAGAGGGGCTCCAAGAGACCCAGTACTTC.

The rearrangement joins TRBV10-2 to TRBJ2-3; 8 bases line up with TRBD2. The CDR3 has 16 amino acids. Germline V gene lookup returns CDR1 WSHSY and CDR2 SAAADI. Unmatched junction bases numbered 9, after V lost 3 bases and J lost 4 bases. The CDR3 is CASSEVSGNRADTQYF. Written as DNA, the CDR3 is TGCGCCAGCAGTGAAGTTAGCGGGAATAGGGCAGATACGCAGTATTTT.

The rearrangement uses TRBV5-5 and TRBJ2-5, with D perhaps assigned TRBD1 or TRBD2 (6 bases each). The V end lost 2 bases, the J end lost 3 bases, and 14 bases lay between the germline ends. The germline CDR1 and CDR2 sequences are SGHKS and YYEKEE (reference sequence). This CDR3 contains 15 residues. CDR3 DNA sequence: TGTGCCAGCAGCTTCGCCCCGAGGGGGGAAGAGACCCAGTACTTC. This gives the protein CASSFAPRGEETQYF.

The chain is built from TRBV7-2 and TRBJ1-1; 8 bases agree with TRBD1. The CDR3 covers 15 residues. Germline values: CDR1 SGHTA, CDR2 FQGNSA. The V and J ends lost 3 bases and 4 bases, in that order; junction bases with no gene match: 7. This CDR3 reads CASSFGTGGSTEAFF. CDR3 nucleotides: TGTGCCAGCAGCTTCGGAACAGGGGGGAGCACTGAAGCTTTCTTT.

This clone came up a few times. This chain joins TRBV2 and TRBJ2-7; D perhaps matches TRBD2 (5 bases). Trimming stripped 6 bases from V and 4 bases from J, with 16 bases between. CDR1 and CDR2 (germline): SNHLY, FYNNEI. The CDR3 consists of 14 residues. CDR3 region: CASRWETQHYEQYF. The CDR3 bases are TGTGCCAGCAGGTGGGAGACACAACATTACGAGCAGTACTTC.

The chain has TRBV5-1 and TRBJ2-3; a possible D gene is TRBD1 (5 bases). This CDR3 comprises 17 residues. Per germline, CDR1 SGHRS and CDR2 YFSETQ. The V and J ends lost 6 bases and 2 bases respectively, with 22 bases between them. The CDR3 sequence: CASIQGYGSVTTDTQYF. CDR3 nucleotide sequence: TGCGCCAGCATCCAGGGATACGGCAGCGTGACCACAGATACGCAGTATTTT.

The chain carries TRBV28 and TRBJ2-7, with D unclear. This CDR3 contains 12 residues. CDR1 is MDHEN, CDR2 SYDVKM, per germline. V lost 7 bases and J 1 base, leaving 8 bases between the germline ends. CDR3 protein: CASTRDSYEQYF. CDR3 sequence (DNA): TGTGCCAGCACCAGAGATTCCTACGAGCAGTACTTC.

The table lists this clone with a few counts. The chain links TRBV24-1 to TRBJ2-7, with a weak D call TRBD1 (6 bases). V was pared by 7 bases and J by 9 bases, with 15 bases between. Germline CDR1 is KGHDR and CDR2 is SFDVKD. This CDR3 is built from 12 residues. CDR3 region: CATSDHQGGQYF. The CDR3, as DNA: TGTGCCACCAGCGATCACCAAGGGGGGCAGTACTTC.

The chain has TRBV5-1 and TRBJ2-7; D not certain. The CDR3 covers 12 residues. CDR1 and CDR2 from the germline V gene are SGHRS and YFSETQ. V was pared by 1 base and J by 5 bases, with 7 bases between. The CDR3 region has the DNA TGCGCCAGCAGCTTGTCCAGCAACGAGCAGTACTTC. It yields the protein CASSLSSNEQYF.

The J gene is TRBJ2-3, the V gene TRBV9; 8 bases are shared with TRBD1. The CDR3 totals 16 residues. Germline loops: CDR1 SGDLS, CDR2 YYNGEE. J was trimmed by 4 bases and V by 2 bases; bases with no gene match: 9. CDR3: CASSVPAGGMPDTQYF. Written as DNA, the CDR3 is TGTGCCAGCAGCGTCCCGGCAGGGGGCATGCCAGATACGCAGTATTTT.

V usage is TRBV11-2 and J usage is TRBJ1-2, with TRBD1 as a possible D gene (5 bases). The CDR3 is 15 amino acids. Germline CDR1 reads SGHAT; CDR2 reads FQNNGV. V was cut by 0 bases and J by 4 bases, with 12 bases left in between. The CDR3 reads CASSLDLGGVYGYTF. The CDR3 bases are TGTGCCAGCAGCTTAGATCTTGGGGGGGTCTATGGCTACACCTTC.

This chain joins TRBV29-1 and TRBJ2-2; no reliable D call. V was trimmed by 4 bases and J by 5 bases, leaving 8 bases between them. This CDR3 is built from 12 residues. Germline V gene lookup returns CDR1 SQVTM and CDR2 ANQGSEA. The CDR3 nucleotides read TGCAGCGTTGGTAAAGGGACCGGGGAGCTGTTTTTT. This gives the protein CSVGKGTGELFF.

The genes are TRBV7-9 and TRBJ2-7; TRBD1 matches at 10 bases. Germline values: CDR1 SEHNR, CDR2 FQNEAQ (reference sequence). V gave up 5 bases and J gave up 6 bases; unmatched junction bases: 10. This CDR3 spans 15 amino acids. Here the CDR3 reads CASSPFGTGAGEQYF. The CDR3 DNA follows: TGTGCCAGCAGCCCTTTTGGGACAGGGGCTGGCGAGCAGTACTTC.

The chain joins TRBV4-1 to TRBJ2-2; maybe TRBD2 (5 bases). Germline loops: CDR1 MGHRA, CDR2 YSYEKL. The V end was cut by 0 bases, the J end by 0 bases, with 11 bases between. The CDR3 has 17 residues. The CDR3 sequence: CASSQERKRANTGELFF. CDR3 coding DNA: TGCGCCAGCAGCCAAGAGAGGAAGAGGGCGAACACCGGGGAGCTGTTTTTT.

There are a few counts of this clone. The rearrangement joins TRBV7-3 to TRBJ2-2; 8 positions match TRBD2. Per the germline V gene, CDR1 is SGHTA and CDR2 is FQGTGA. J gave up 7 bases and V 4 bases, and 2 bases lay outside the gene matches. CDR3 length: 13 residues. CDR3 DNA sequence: TGTGCCAGCAGCTCCCGGGGGGGCGGGGAGCTGTTTTTT. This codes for CASSSRGGGELFF.

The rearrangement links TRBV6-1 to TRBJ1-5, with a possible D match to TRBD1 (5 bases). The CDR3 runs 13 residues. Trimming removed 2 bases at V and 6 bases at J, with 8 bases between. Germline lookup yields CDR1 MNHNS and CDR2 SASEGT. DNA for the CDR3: TGTGCCAGCAGTGAAATAAGGGGTCAGCCCCAGCATTTT. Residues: CASSEIRGQPQHF.

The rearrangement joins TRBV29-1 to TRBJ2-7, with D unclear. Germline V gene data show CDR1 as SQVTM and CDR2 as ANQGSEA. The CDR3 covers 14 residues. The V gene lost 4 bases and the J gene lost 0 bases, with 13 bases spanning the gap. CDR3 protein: CSVGNMLSSYEQYF. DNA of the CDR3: TGCAGCGTTGGGAACATGTTGAGCTCCTACGAGCAGTACTTC.

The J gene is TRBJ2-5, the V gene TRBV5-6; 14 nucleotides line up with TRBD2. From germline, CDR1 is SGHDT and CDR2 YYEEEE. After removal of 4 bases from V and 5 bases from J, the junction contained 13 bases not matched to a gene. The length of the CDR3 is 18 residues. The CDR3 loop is CASSPGLAGGPRGETQYF. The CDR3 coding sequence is TGTGCCAGCAGCCCAGGACTAGCGGGGGGTCCCAGAGGGGAGACCCAGTACTTC.